This T cell receptor (beta chain) derives from a study of control samples from healthy donors and cancer patients. The method was immunoSEQ multiplex PCR; TCRdb's version includes in-frame clones alone and lacks a portion of them. The sample holds 120,000 to 150,000 clones; 94% are singletons and the top ten take around 14%. This sequence originates from a man aged 40-49 years in good health. The sequenced sample consisted of blood.

The CDR3 loop is CASWGGGELGSGELFF. The CDR3, as DNA: TGTGCCAGCTGGGGGGGTGGCGAGTTGGGTAGCGGGGAGCTGTTTTTT. The chain uses TRBV28 and TRBJ2-2; 7 positions match TRBD2. The CDR3 sequence is 16 residues long. Trimming at V came to 8 bases and at J to 7 bases, leaving 16 bases not matched to a gene. Germline V gene sequence: CDR1 MDHEN, CDR2 SYDVKM.